This T cell receptor (beta chain) was captured by sequencing in a study of tumor and adjacent non-tumor tissue in lung cancer. As for the study in general: The cohort had 12 adenocarcinoma, 2 squamous cell and 1 small cell patients. Broader study findings: Compared with tumor, normal lung showed significantly lower TCR diversity.

The library came from three nested PCR rounds adapted from ARM-PCR protocols. TCRdb re-derived calls from the multiplex PCR reads in MiXCR, one entry per CDR3 protein. The repertoire holds over 85,000 distinct CDR3 sequences, with over 75% as singletons. Remarks on this clonotype: Its antigen is unknown. The junction departs from germline at one end; a sequencing error may be responsible.

The template was RNA from unsorted bulk tissue. The TCR originated in a man between 65 and 80 years old with non-small cell lung cancer. Sequencing was carried out using lung tumor tissue.

CDR3 in amino acids: CAIMVDSHTDAFF. The CDR3 DNA is TGTGCCATCATGGTTGACTCGCACACTGATGCTTTCTTT. This chain uses TRBV12-3 or TRBV12-4 with TRBJ1-1; D is unclear. The CDR3 sequence is 13 residues long.